Following are 2 T cell receptor beta chains from one sample sequenced in a study of human T cells and chemical hapten exposure (TCRdb year 2021). This sample's time point label indicates: patch test 1, 2 weeks after DPC sensitization. This sample's treatment or condition label indicates: therapeutic diphenylcyclopropenone sensitization with weekly scalp DPC. Library construction relied on RACE. Sequencing used a NextSeq 500. TCRdb reprocessing: public reads trimmed at Q25 with fastp, clones called with MiXCR, in-frame beta chains kept. Each entry is one CDR3 protein sequence, shown with its most common DNA and genes. In this sample the table shows roughly 160,000 distinct CDR3 sequences, about 14% of which occur a single time. The ten largest clones represent 1.5% to 2% of the sample. The input for sequencing was whole blood, taken in connection with sensitization to the hapten diphenylcyclopropenone (DPC). The receptors stem from a woman in her twenties or thirties with alopecia areata. Some clones in this sample may be carry-over from other donors' samples.

This clonotype was observed a handful of times. This chain joins TRBV7-6 and TRBJ2-3; tentative D call: TRBD2 (5 bases). The CDR3 runs to 15 residues. Germline V gene lookup returns CDR1 SGHVS and CDR2 FNYEAQ. V was trimmed by 2 bases and J by 4 bases, leaving 13 bases between them. The CDR3: CASSLSGSQADTQYF. In DNA form, the CDR3 reads TGTGCCAGCAGCTTAAGTGGGAGTCAGGCAGATACGCAGTATTTT.

The V gene is TRBV20-1, the J gene TRBJ2-7; 7 bases match TRBD1. Germline CDR1 is DFQATT and CDR2 is SNEGSKA (reference sequence). J was trimmed by 1 base and V by 1 base; bases with no gene match: 4. This CDR3 comprises 14 residues. CDR3 region: CSARVAGGSYEQYF. CDR3 sequence (DNA): TGCAGTGCTAGAGTCGCAGGGGGTTCCTACGAGCAGTACTTC.